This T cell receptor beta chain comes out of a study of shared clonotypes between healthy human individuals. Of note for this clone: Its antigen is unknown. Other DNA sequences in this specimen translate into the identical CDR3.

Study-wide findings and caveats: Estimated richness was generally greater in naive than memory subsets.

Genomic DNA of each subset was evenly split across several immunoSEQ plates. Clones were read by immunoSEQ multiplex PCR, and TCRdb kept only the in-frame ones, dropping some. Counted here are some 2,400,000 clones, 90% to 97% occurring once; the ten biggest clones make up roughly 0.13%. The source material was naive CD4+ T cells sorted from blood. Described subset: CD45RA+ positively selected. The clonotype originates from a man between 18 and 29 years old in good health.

The CDR3 DNA follows: TGTGCCAGCAGTTACGGGCAGGGGGCCTACGAGCAGTACTTC. This codes for CASSYGQGAYEQYF. The chain carries TRBV6-5 and TRBJ2-7, with TRBD1 matching over 7 bases. The CDR3 is 14 amino acids. Looked up from germline, CDR1 is MNHEY and CDR2 is SVGAGI. The ends lost 2 bases at V and 2 bases at J; junction bases unmatched: 3.